The 27 T cell receptor beta chains below were found in one sample sequenced in a study of T cell repertoires in cytomegalovirus infection. Each CDR3 protein is one row after TCRdb ran MiXCR on the reads. In the table there are some 130,000 distinct CDR3 sequences, roughly 8.2% of which are singletons. Sequenced: PBMCs. The receptors shown here come from a human donor in good health (CMV status not recorded). Some clones in this sample may be carry-over from other donors' samples.

The V gene is TRBV20-1, the J gene TRBJ1-1, with 9 bases identical to TRBD1. The CDR3 extends over 13 amino acids. From germline, CDR1 is DFQATT and CDR2 SNEGSKA (reference sequence). V shed 6 bases and J 1 base; nucleotides not matched to a gene: 3. The CDR3 protein is CSAAGQGNTEAFF. CDR3 coding DNA: TGCAGTGCAGCGGGACAGGGGAACACTGAAGCTTTCTTT.

This clonotype has at least ten counts. The chain employs TRBV3-1 and TRBJ2-2; maybe TRBD2 (5 bases). The CDR3 is 16 amino acids. Germline V gene lookup returns CDR1 LGHDT and CDR2 YNNKEL (reference sequence). Trimming took 1 base from V and 0 from J, leaving 9 bases between them. CDR3 sequence: CASSQGRGTNTGELFF. As DNA, the CDR3 is TGTGCCAGCAGCCAAGGCCGGGGTACGAACACCGGGGAGCTGTTTTTT.

This clonotype was observed at least ten times. The J gene is TRBJ1-1, the V gene TRBV6-1; maybe TRBD1 (6 bases). V shed 8 bases and J shed 0 bases, with 19 bases lying between them. The length of the CDR3 is 16 residues. Germline CDR1 MNHNS, CDR2 SASEGT. CDR3 in DNA: TGTGCCAGCCTGCCAACTGGGACAAACATGAACACTGAAGCTTTCTTT. It yields the protein CASLPTGTNMNTEAFF.

Ten or more counts support this clonotype. The chain couples TRBV7-2 to TRBJ1-2, with D perhaps matching TRBD1 (6 bases). This CDR3 comprises 13 residues. Germline loops: CDR1 SGHTA, CDR2 FQGNSA. V was trimmed by 5 bases and J by 3 bases, leaving 10 bases between them. CDR3 in amino acids: CASSIGGDYGYTF. The CDR3 DNA follows: TGTGCCAGCAGCATAGGGGGGGACTATGGCTACACCTTC.

This clonotype came up many times. The chain combines TRBV6-6 with TRBJ2-5; the D gene is possibly TRBD1 (6 bases). V dropped 2 bases and J dropped 1 base, with 8 bases sitting between them. The CDR3 covers 14 residues. Germline lookup yields CDR1 MNHNY and CDR2 SVGAGI (reference sequence). This CDR3 reads CASSYGQTQETQYF. The CDR3 nucleotides read TGTGCCAGCAGTTACGGACAGACCCAAGAGACCCAGTACTTC.

A single count supports this clonotype. V usage is TRBV20-1 and J usage is TRBJ1-6, with 10 bases identical to TRBD1. Germline values: CDR1 DFQATT, CDR2 SNEGSKA (reference sequence). V trimming: 1 base; J trimming: 8 bases; junction bases outside the gene matches: 8. This CDR3 is built from 16 residues. CDR3 DNA sequence: TGCAGTGCTAGAGCTCCGAGGACAGGGGGACATTCACCCCTCCACTTT. As protein: CSARAPRTGGHSPLHF.

The chain links TRBV19 to TRBJ1-1; 10 bases align to TRBD1. Unmatched junction bases numbered 7, after V lost 4 bases and J lost 5 bases. The germline gives CDR1 LNHDA, CDR2 SQIVND (reference sequence). The CDR3 sequence is 15 residues long. The CDR3 DNA reads as TGTGCCAGTAGTACCGGGGACAGGGGATTGACTGAAGCTTTCTTT. It yields the protein CASSTGDRGLTEAFF.

This rearrangement joins TRBV14 to TRBJ2-1; TRBD2 is a possible D gene (6 bases). The germline V and J ends were trimmed by 4 bases and 5 bases, with 15 bases remaining between them. The CDR3 is made up of 15 amino acids. CDR1 and CDR2 (germline): SGHDN, FVKESK. The DNA of the CDR3 is TGTGCCAGCAGCCGTCTGTGGCGGGGCGACAATGAGCAGTTCTTC. It yields the protein CASSRLWRGDNEQFF. Together with reference TRBV14 and TRBJ2-1, the CDR3 gives the full variable domain: EAGVTQFPSHSVIEKGQTVTLRCDPISGHDNLYWYRRVMGKEIKFLLHFVKESKQDESGMPNNRFLAERTGGTYSTLKVQPAELEDSGVYFCASSRLWRGDNEQFFGPGTRLTVL.

As concerns this clonotype: A read error may be the cause here, since a much bigger clone is one base away. The V and J genes are TRBV6-6 and TRBJ1-4; 7 positions match TRBD1. Germline V gene data show CDR1 as MNHNY and CDR2 as SVGAGI (reference sequence). The CDR3 spans 14 residues. The CDR3 protein is CASRRQGTDEKLFF. The CDR3 DNA sequence: TGTGCCAGCAGAAGACAGGGAACTGATGAAAAACTGTTTTTT.

Ten or more counts support this clonotype. The chain has TRBV24-1 and TRBJ1-5; D not certain. Per the germline V gene, CDR1 is KGHDR and CDR2 is SFDVKD. The CDR3 totals 14 residues. Trimming left V 6 bases short and J 1 base short, with 9 bases between. DNA of the CDR3: TGTGCCACCAGTCAGAGCGGCAGCAATCAGCCCCAGCATTTT. Translated, it gives CATSQSGSNQPQHF.

This clonotype showed up just a few times. This chain joins TRBV6-5 and TRBJ1-2; perhaps TRBD1 as D (5 bases). Trimming left V 6 bases short and J 8 bases short, with 19 bases between. Per germline, CDR1 MNHEY and CDR2 SVGAGI. CDR3 length equals 14 residues. The CDR3 sequence: CASRIGGSRQGYTF. The DNA for the CDR3 is TGTGCCAGCAGAATCGGGGGTTCCCGACAGGGCTACACCTTC.

The sample holds many counts of this clonotype. This chain uses TRBV19 with TRBJ1-4; no firm D call. Germline CDR1 and CDR2: LNHDA and SQIVND (reference sequence). This CDR3 is built from 17 residues. Trimming stripped 3 bases from V and 5 bases from J, with 19 bases between. CDR3 sequence: CASSMVVGLSLNEKLFF. For the CDR3, the DNA is TGTGCCAGTAGTATGGTGGTTGGCCTCAGCCTAAATGAAAAACTGTTTTTT.

The J gene is TRBJ2-1, the V gene TRBV20-1; 10 nucleotides line up with TRBD2. The CDR3 runs 16 residues. Germline CDR1 reads DFQATT; CDR2 reads SNEGSKA (reference sequence). Unmatched junction bases numbered 6, after V lost 0 bases and J lost 4 bases. The CDR3, as DNA: TGCAGTGCTAGAGATAAGGGAGCGGGGGGGTACAATGAGCAGTTCTTC. Its translation: CSARDKGAGGYNEQFF.

The rearrangement links TRBV19 to TRBJ1-1; D perhaps matches TRBD1 (6 bases). The CDR3 covers 14 residues. The V and J ends lost 3 bases and 7 bases respectively, with 15 bases between them. Germline loops: CDR1 LNHDA, CDR2 SQIVND (reference sequence). The CDR3 protein is CASSMAGVGGEAFF. CDR3 DNA sequence: TGTGCCAGTAGTATGGCAGGGGTTGGTGGTGAAGCTTTCTTT.

This chain joins TRBV29-1 and TRBJ1-1, with D unclear. CDR1 and CDR2 (germline): SQVTM, ANQGSEA. Trimming shortened V by 4 bases and J by 4 bases, and 7 bases separated the two germline ends. The CDR3 loop spans 11 amino acids. The CDR3 loop reads CSVGSPTEAFF. CDR3 in DNA: TGCAGCGTTGGGTCCCCCACTGAAGCTTTCTTT.

The chain employs TRBV20-1 and TRBJ2-3; D is unclear. Germline CDR1 and CDR2: DFQATT and SNEGSKA (reference sequence). The V end lost 3 bases, the J end lost 0 bases, and 7 bases lay between the germline ends. The CDR3 loop spans 13 amino acids. CDR3 region: CSARLSSTDTQYF. DNA for the CDR3: TGCAGTGCTAGGCTTAGCAGCACAGATACGCAGTATTTT.

Here the CDR3 reads CSAPRQGTRDTGELFF. DNA of the CDR3: TGCAGTGCTCCAAGGCAGGGGACGCGTGATACCGGGGAGCTGTTTTTT. J is TRBJ2-2 and V is TRBV20-1; the D gene is possibly TRBD1 (6 bases). The V and J ends lost 5 bases and 5 bases respectively, with 21 bases between them. Germline values: CDR1 DFQATT, CDR2 SNEGSKA (reference sequence). This CDR3 is 16 amino acids long.

This clonotype was recorded a few times. V usage is TRBV11-2 and J usage is TRBJ2-7; D unresolved. The CDR3 has 13 amino acids. From germline, CDR1 is SGHAT and CDR2 FQNNGV. Trimming removed 5 bases at V and 3 bases at J, with 11 bases between. In DNA, the CDR3 is TGTGCCAGCAGCCTTAGTGGAGTCTACGAGCAGTACTTC. Protein sequence: CASSLSGVYEQYF.

This clonotype was observed many times. The CDR3: CASSLGLAKETQYF. The CDR3 DNA sequence: TGTGCCAGCAGCCTCGGACTAGCGAAAGAGACCCAGTACTTC. The rearrangement joins TRBV7-2 to TRBJ2-5, with 9 bases fitting TRBD2. CDR1 and CDR2 (germline): SGHTA, FQGNSA. The ends lost 5 bases at V and 3 bases at J; junction bases unmatched: 4. The CDR3 is made up of 14 amino acids.

This clonotype was picked up a small number of times. The chain carries TRBV5-1 and TRBJ2-1; unclear D gene. The V end was cut by 5 bases, the J end by 0 bases, with 9 bases between. The CDR3 is made up of 14 amino acids. Germline V gene lookup returns CDR1 SGHRS and CDR2 YFSETQ. CDR3 protein: CASSMGNSYNEQFF. CDR3 DNA sequence: TGCGCCAGCAGTATGGGGAACTCCTACAATGAGCAGTTCTTC.

This clonotype was seen at least ten times. The CDR3 DNA sequence: TGTGCCAGCAGAGGACGAAGCAATCAGCCCCAGCATTTT. Protein: CASRGRSNQPQHF. This sequence joins TRBV2 and TRBJ1-5; D unresolved. Between the trimmed V and J ends, which lost 6 bases and 1 base, there was a span of 7 bases. Germline-derived CDR1 and CDR2 are SNHLY and FYNNEI. The CDR3 contains 13 residues.

This clonotype was seen just once. The V and J genes are TRBV20-1 and TRBJ1-1; tentatively, D is TRBD1 (5 bases). The CDR3 totals 15 residues. In germline, CDR1 is DFQATT, CDR2 SNEGSKA (reference sequence). V was trimmed by 3 bases and J by 0 bases, leaving 14 bases between them. CDR3 bases: TGCAGTGCTAGGGCCGCCGGGACCGTGAACACTGAAGCTTTCTTT. Encoded protein: CSARAAGTVNTEAFF.

Only a few counts were recorded for this clonotype. The genes are TRBV19 and TRBJ1-5; D is possibly TRBD1 (6 bases). With 6 bases removed from V and 2 bases from J, the gap between germline ends came to 14 bases. Germline V lookup: CDR1 LNHDA, CDR2 SQIVND (reference sequence). The CDR3 extends over 15 amino acids. CDR3 bases: TGTGCCAGTAGCCGGGCTTGGACAGGCAATCAGCCCCAGCATTTT. Protein sequence: CASSRAWTGNQPQHF. Supplemented by reference TRBV19 and TRBJ1-5, the full variable domain reads DGGITQSPKYLFRKEGQNVTLSCEQNLNHDAMYWYRQDPGQGLRLIYYSQIVNDFQKGDIAEGYSVSREKKESFPLTVTSAQKNPTAFYLCASSRAWTGNQPQHFGDGTRLSIL.

V and J are TRBV9 and TRBJ2-5; D unresolved. The CDR3 totals 14 residues. Trimming cost V 4 bases and J 1 base, with 11 bases left between them. CDR1 and CDR2 (germline): SGDLS, YYNGEE. As DNA, the CDR3 is TGTGCCAGCAGCCCGACGATGGGCCAAGAGACCCAGTACTTC. Translated, it gives CASSPTMGQETQYF.

This clonotype was observed many times. The V and J genes are TRBV12-3 or TRBV12-4 and TRBJ2-1, with 8 bases that match TRBD1. V lost 8 bases, J lost 5 bases, and 2 bases stayed unmatched. The length of the CDR3 is 12 residues. The CDR3 loop reads CASGDRNNEQFF. CDR3 DNA sequence: TGTGCCAGCGGGGACAGGAACAATGAGCAGTTCTTC.

The gene calls are TRBV29-1 and TRBJ1-4, with TRBD1 identical over 7 bases. The ends lost 1 base at V and 4 bases at J; junction bases unmatched: 9. Germline CDR1 is SQVTM and CDR2 is ANQGSEA. The CDR3 contains 16 residues. The CDR3 spells CSVEALLGTDNEKLFF. In DNA, the CDR3 is TGCAGCGTTGAAGCCCTACTCGGGACAGATAATGAAAAACTGTTTTTT.

In this sample, this clonotype turned up a few times. The genes are TRBV18 and TRBJ2-3, with no clear D. The V end lost 0 bases, the J end lost 5 bases, and 3 bases lay between the germline ends. The CDR3 runs to 12 residues. Germline lookup yields CDR1 KGHSH and CDR2 LQKENI. CDR3 DNA: TGTGCCAGCTCACCACCTAAAGATACGCAGTATTTT. Translated: CASSPPKDTQYF.